The clone carrying this TCR beta chain showed up many times. Its antigen is not identified. The data were obtained in a study of regulatory T cells in long-lasting Graves disease. The authors built TCR beta libraries using iRepertoire HTBI primers and Arm-PCR of CDR3 regions. MiXCR was run by TCRdb on the multiplex PCR reads, yielding one entry per CDR3 protein. The repertoire holds 500,000 or so distinct CDR3 sequences, with more than 15% as singletons. General study points: Gene preferences differed: TRBV28, TRBJ1-2, TRBJ2-5 in persistent cases. Persistent patients shared more public clonotypes (2,741) than new patients (roughly 970).

Specified time point: newly diagnosed GD, antithyroid drugs for less than 3 months. PBMC-derived RNA was used for the TCR library. The CDR3 has 14 residues. V was clipped by 7 bases and J by 1 base; unmatched bases: 4. Germline values: CDR1 MDHEN, CDR2 SYDVKM. The same data also went into a second study, on T cells in Graves' hyperthyroidism and ophthalmopathy. Per that study: Lactation, pregnancy, other autoimmune disease or uncontrolled infection excluded patients. Using the HTBI primer set, a first-round RT-PCR was run on the TCR CDR3.

The J gene is TRBJ1-1, the V gene TRBV28, with 9 positions matching TRBD1. The clonotype originates from a woman aged 40 to 65 with Graves disease. Sequenced here: peripheral blood mononuclear cells (PBMCs), sampled at new diagnosis, from a patient treated with antithyroid drugs. CDR3 region: CASKPGQGNTEAFF. The CDR3 bases are TGTGCCAGCAAACCGGGACAGGGGAACACTGAAGCTTTCTTT.